The 23 T cell receptor beta chains given below trace back to one sample, sequenced in a study of tissue T cells after allogeneic stem cell transplantation. TCRdb keeps only in-frame clones here, not all; method: immunoSEQ multiplex PCR. Among roughly 5,000 clones listed, under 65% were seen once. Stated time point: mouse harvest day 7 after allogeneic transplant. Mouse grafts combined 10^7 T-cell-depleted bone marrow cells with 10^6 splenic CD5+ T cells. The source material was gut tissue. These TCRs come from a female BALB/c mouse given C57BL/6 T cells with graft-versus-host disease after an allogeneic hematopoietic cell transplant.

This clone was counted between two and nine times. Genes and germline come from the mouse. CDR3 sequence: CASSPGQNYAEQFF. The CDR3 bases that were read are TGTGCCAGCAGTCCCGGACAGAACTATGCTGAGCAGTTC. The chain recombines TRBV26 with TRBJ2-1; the D gene is possibly TRBD1 (6 bases). The read is 1 residue too short to cover the CDR3 end, so that end is filled in from the germline J gene. The germline CDR1 and CDR2 sequences are KGHPV and FQNQEV (reference sequence). V was pared by 4 bases and J by 1 base, with 8 bases between. The CDR3 runs to 14 residues. Full variable domain (rest looked up from reference TRBV26 and TRBJ2-1): NSKVIQTPRYLVKGQGQKAKMRCIPEKGHPVVFWYQQNKNNEFKFLINFQNQEVLQQIDMTEKRFSAECPSNSPCSLEIQSSEAGDSALYLCASSPGQNYAEQFFGPGTRLTVL.

Turning to this clone: The genes and germline here are from mouse. Read data end 1 residue before the CDR3 end; the end is taken from the germline J gene. V gene TRBV12-1 combines with J gene TRBJ2-7; 12 nucleotides match TRBD2. Germline loops: CDR1 SGHSN, CDR2 HYEKVE. The CDR3 runs to 15 residues. Trimming cost V 0 bases and J 5 bases; bases outside gene matches: 4. The CDR3: CASSLDWGGADEQYF. The sequenced CDR3 bases are TGTGCCAGCTCTCTCGACTGGGGGGGCGCGGATGAACAGTAC.

Comments on this clone: Gene names denote mouse genes. The read comes to an end 1 residue before the CDR3 does, leaving the germline J gene to fill in the end. V gene TRBV1 combines with J gene TRBJ2-5; D not resolved. Germline CDR1 NSQYPW, CDR2 LRSPGD (reference sequence). This CDR3 has 12 amino acids. Trimming stripped 4 bases from V and 3 bases from J, with 5 bases between. This chain's CDR3 is CTCSVHQDTQYF. The CDR3 DNA, read in part, is TGCACCTGCAGTGTACATCAAGACACCCAGTAC.

A word on this clone: Gene names and germline refer to mouse. The read terminates 1 residue before the CDR3 end, so the remaining end is supplied by the germline J gene. This chain uses TRBV16 with TRBJ2-1; D unclear. Germline CDR1 SGHSA, CDR2 FRNQAP. V was shortened by 2 bases and J by 3 bases, with 5 bases between the two germline ends. The CDR3 runs to 13 residues. The sequenced CDR3 bases are TGTGCAAGCAGCTTAAACACCTATGCTGAGCAGTTC. As protein: CASSLNTYAEQF. The whole CDR3 sequence is CASSLNTYAEQFF.

With respect to this clone: Gene labels here are mouse ones. The read falls 1 residue short of the CDR3 end, and the missing part is taken from the germline J gene. This chain links TRBV19 with TRBJ2-4; D gene uncertain. CDR3 size: 12 residues. Germline V gene lookup returns CDR1 FNHDT and CDR2 SITEND (reference sequence). V lost 5 bases to trimming and J lost 0 bases, with 4 bases between them. The CDR3 here is CASRTSQNTLYF. CDR3 DNA (partial): TGTGCCAGCAGGACAAGTCAAAACACCTTGTAC.

This clone was detected only a few times. Gene names denote mouse genes. The missing CDR3 end, 1 residue past where the read stops, is filled in from the germline J gene. This rearrangement joins TRBV3 to TRBJ2-7; 10 bases fit TRBD1. Germline V gives CDR1 SNHLY, CDR2 FYNGKV (reference sequence). After removal of 3 bases from V and 5 bases from J, the junction contained 1 base not matched to a gene. This CDR3 region has 13 residues. CDR3 protein: CASSLTGGDEQYF. The CDR3 DNA, read in part, is TGTGCCAGCAGCTTGACAGGGGGCGATGAACAGTAC.

For this clone: The gene symbols are mouse symbols. The read stops 1 residue short of the end of the CDR3; the missing end is completed from the germline J gene. This chain uses TRBV12-1 with TRBJ2-2; the match to TRBD1 covers 10 bases. CDR1 is SGHSN, CDR2 HYEKVE, per germline. CDR3 length equals 16 residues. The V segment lost 2 bases and the J segment 5 bases; nucleotides outside the gene matches: 7. CDR3 DNA, as far as it was read: TGTGCCAGCTCTCCGGGGGACAGGGGAGGGACCGGGCAGCTCTAC. Translating it yields CASSPGDRGGTGQLY. The CDR3 as a whole reads CASSPGDRGGTGQLYF.

In the case of this clone: Any gene name here is a mouse gene name. With the read ending 1 residue before the CDR3 end, the germline J gene is used to fill in that end. The rearrangement uses TRBV1 and TRBJ2-4; no clear D. Germline CDR1 and CDR2: NSQYPW and LRSPGD (reference sequence). The CDR3 is 12 amino acids. V dropped 5 bases and J dropped 3 bases, with 6 bases sitting between them. CDR3 DNA (partial): TGCACCTGCAGTAGACAACAAAACACCTTGTAC. Its protein product is CTCSRQQNTLY. The CDR3 as a whole reads CTCSRQQNTLYF.

On this clone itself: Gene names and germline refer to mouse. CDR3 DNA, as far as it was read: TGTGCCAGCAGTTTCTCTGGGGGGGCTGAACAGTAC. It is translated as CASSFSGGAEQY. The entire CDR3 is CASSFSGGAEQYF. This chain joins TRBV15 and TRBJ2-7, with 10 bases that match TRBD2. The CDR3 is cut off 1 residue early in the read; its end comes from the germline J gene. CDR1 and CDR2 from the germline V gene are SGHND and FRSKSL. The CDR3 runs 13 residues. V lost 3 bases and J lost 6; bases outside the gene matches: 2.

This clone has more than one count but fewer than ten. These gene names are mouse names. The CDR3 end lies 1 residue beyond the end of the read and is filled in from the germline J gene. This chain uses TRBV26 with TRBJ1-3, with 8 bases matching TRBD1. The germline V gene has CDR1 KGHPV and CDR2 FQNQEV (reference sequence). V lost 4 bases, J lost 4 bases, and 3 bases stayed unmatched. CDR3 size: 14 residues. CDR3 loop: CASSQTGVGNTLYF. CDR3 DNA (partial): TGTGCCAGCAGTCAGACAGGGGTGGGAAATACGCTCTAT.

Relative to its sample, this clone is large. Gene names denote mouse genes. The CDR3 is cut off 1 residue early in the read; its end comes from the germline J gene. The rearrangement uses TRBV13-3 and TRBJ2-7; 7 bases are a match to TRBD1. Germline lookup yields CDR1 NNHDY and CDR2 SYVADS. Trimming removed 4 bases from V and 0 bases from J; junction bases left unmatched: 1. The CDR3 is 13 amino acids. The DNA read from the CDR3 is TGTGCCAGCAGTAGGGACAGCTCCTATGAACAGTAC. It codes for CASSRDSSYEQY. From start to end, the CDR3 is CASSRDSSYEQYF.

With respect to this clone: The gene symbols are mouse symbols. The read is 1 residue too short to cover the CDR3 end, so that end is filled in from the germline J gene. The genes are TRBV3 and TRBJ1-2; D not resolved. Trimming left V 5 bases short and J 0 bases short, with 10 bases between. CDR1 is SNHLY, CDR2 FYNGKV, per germline (reference sequence). This CDR3 has 14 residues. The CDR3 here is CASSPQTPNSDYTF. CDR3 DNA (partial): TGTGCCAGCAGCCCCCAGACACCAAACTCCGACTACACC.

Details on this clone: The gene names given are mouse names. The read ends 1 residue shy of where the CDR3 ends; the end is completed using the germline J gene. The rearrangement joins TRBV16 to TRBJ2-7; D remains unclear. V lost 0 bases to trimming and J lost 4 bases, with 4 bases between them. This CDR3 comprises 12 residues. Germline loops: CDR1 SGHSA, CDR2 FRNQAP. The covered CDR3 bases are TGTGCAAGCAGCTTAGACAGGTATGAACAGTAC. This sequence encodes CASSLDRYEQY. The complete CDR3 sequence is CASSLDRYEQYF.

This clone is large. Mouse gene names and germline throughout. The read falls 1 residue short of the CDR3 end, and the missing part is taken from the germline J gene. The chain uses TRBV13-2 and TRBJ1-3; D is unresolved. Per germline, CDR1 NNHNN and CDR2 SYGAGS (reference sequence). The length of the CDR3 is 10 residues. Trimming cost V 6 bases and J 2 bases, with 0 bases left between them. The CDR3 bases that were read are TGTGCCAGCGCTGGAAATACGCTCTAT. This encodes CASAGNTLY. In full, the CDR3 reads CASAGNTLYF.

This clone was seen a few times. Each gene name is a mouse one. Sequencing ends 1 residue short of the CDR3 end; the germline J gene provides the rest. The V gene is TRBV3, the J gene TRBJ1-2; perhaps TRBD1 as D (5 bases). Looked up from germline, CDR1 is SNHLY and CDR2 is FYNGKV (reference sequence). V lost 5 bases to trimming and J lost 1 base, with 8 bases between them. This CDR3 has 13 residues. The CDR3 loop reads CASSPTGNSDYTF. The covered CDR3 bases are TGTGCCAGCAGCCCAACAGGAAACTCCGACTACACC.

In regard to this clone: Mouse gene names apply. The CDR3 extends 1 residue past the end of the read, so its final part is completed from the germline J gene. The chain employs TRBV15 and TRBJ2-7; D call uncertain. The CDR3 loop spans 13 amino acids. Germline V gene data show CDR1 as SGHND and CDR2 as FRSKSL. Trimming left V 3 bases short and J 2 bases short, with 8 bases between. This CDR3 is CASSFHHPYEQYF. The sequenced part of the CDR3 DNA is TGTGCCAGCAGTTTCCATCACCCCTATGAACAGTAC. Filled out from reference TRBV15 and TRBJ2-7, the complete variable domain reads DAGVTQTPRHEVAEKGQTIILKCEPVSGHNDLFWYRQTKIQGLELLSYFRSKSLMEDGGAFKDRFKAEMLNSSFSTLKIQPTEPKDSAVYLCASSFHHPYEQYFGPGTRLTVL.

About this clone itself: The gene names given are mouse names. Read sequence stops 1 residue before the CDR3 end, and the germline J gene provides the missing end. The J gene is TRBJ1-1, the V gene TRBV4; D is uncertain. The CDR3 covers 15 residues. Trimming took off 3 bases at V and 0 bases at J, with 11 bases between the two ends. Germline values: CDR1 LGHDT, CDR2 YNNKQL (reference sequence). CDR3 DNA (partial): TGTGCCAGCAGCTACGGACGTACTGCAAACACAGAAGTCTTC. Protein: CASSYGRTANTEVF. From start to end, the CDR3 is CASSYGRTANTEVFF.

Regarding this clone: Gene names follow the mouse nomenclature. The read gets to within 1 residue of the CDR3 end, and the germline J gene fills in the rest. The rearrangement uses TRBV16 and TRBJ2-7, with 14 bases identical to TRBD2. The junction had 4 bases not matched to a gene; V was cut back by 5 bases and J by 1 base. CDR3 size: 16 residues. Looked up from germline, CDR1 is SGHSA and CDR2 is FRNQAP. CDR3 amino acids: CASSKGTGGASYEQYF. The CDR3 bases that were read are TGTGCAAGCAGCAAAGGGACTGGGGGGGCGTCCTATGAACAGTAC.

Comments on this clone: The germline and genes are mouse ones. The read ends 1 residue before the CDR3 terminus; that terminus is restored from the germline J gene. The rearrangement uses TRBV17 and TRBJ2-1; D not resolved. CDR1 is MNHDT and CDR2 is YYDKIL in the germline V gene. CDR3 size: 13 residues. V lost 3 bases to trimming and J lost 0 bases, with 3 bases between them. The DNA read from the CDR3 is TGTGCTAGCAGTAGGGGTAACTATGCTGAGCAGTTC. Protein: CASSRGNYAEQF. In full, the CDR3 reads CASSRGNYAEQFF.

Notes on this clone: Any gene name here is a mouse gene name. Read sequence stops 1 residue before the CDR3 end, and the germline J gene provides the missing end. J is TRBJ2-2 and V is TRBV3; the D is unclear. V lost 6 bases, J lost 1 base, and 3 bases lay in between. The germline CDR1 and CDR2 sequences are SNHLY and FYNGKV (reference sequence). The CDR3 sequence is 12 residues long. This chain's CDR3 is CASRLNTGQLYF. Partial CDR3 DNA: TGTGCCAGCAGACTAAACACCGGGCAGCTCTAC.

For this clone: Gene names are mouse gene names. The CDR3 is cut off 1 residue early in the read; its end comes from the germline J gene. The chain uses TRBV26 and TRBJ2-5; the D is unclear. Germline CDR1 is KGHPV and CDR2 is FQNQEV (reference sequence). V lost 5 bases, J lost 5 bases, and 11 bases lay in between. The CDR3 is made up of 13 amino acids. The chain's CDR3 is CASSSPERDTQYF. The sequenced part of the CDR3 DNA is TGTGCCAGCAGTAGCCCAGAAAGAGACACCCAGTAC.

Notes on this clone: The germline and genes are mouse ones. CDR3 residues: CSSSQSIRQSSYEQYF. Partial CDR3 DNA: TGCTCCAGCAGTCAATCTATACGGCAGAGCTCCTATGAACAGTAC. The chain couples TRBV23 to TRBJ2-7. The CDR3 goes on 1 residue after the read ends, and that part is filled in from the germline J gene. The CDR3 is made up of 16 amino acids. From germline, CDR1 is KGHTA and CDR2 FQNQQP.

Comments on this clone: The listed genes are named as in mouse. With the read ending 1 residue before the CDR3 end, the germline J gene is used to fill in that end. The rearrangement links TRBV13-2 to TRBJ2-7; TRBD1 aligns across 8 bases. Germline CDR1 is NNHNN and CDR2 is SYGAGS (reference sequence). The trim removed 2 bases at V and 6 bases at J, leaving 1 base unmatched. This CDR3 has 12 residues. CDR3 amino acids: CASGDRGPEQYF. The sequenced part of the CDR3 DNA is TGTGCCAGCGGTGACAGGGGGCCTGAACAGTAC.